The clone carrying this T cell receptor (beta chain) appeared many times. Its antigen is currently unknown. The germline V gene encodes CDR1 ENHRY and CDR2 SYGVKD. The CDR3 consists of 14 residues. V dropped 2 bases and J dropped 10; count of bases not matched to a gene: 8. The data derive from a study of T-cell memory formation after mild COVID-19. Study findings and constraints: The appearance of some responding clones in pre-infection memory suggested that cross-reactive memory joined. Among contracting clones, CD4+ were mainly CM/EM and CD8+ enriched in EMRA. CD4/CD8 balance held among clones contracting day 15 to 85, and later expanders leaned CD4+.

TCRdb re-called the 5' RACE reads with MiXCR, one entry per CDR3 protein. This sample has approximately 240,000 distinct CDR3 sequences; less than 20% occur once, and the top ten carry around 3.4%. The sequence derives from a young man who had mild COVID-19 (a few samples of this study predate the infection). Cell type and time point are not known. The sequencing sample was made of PBMCs or a T cell subset sorted from them (not recorded which). The chain joins TRBV10-3 to TRBJ2-1; 7 positions agree with TRBD1. The CDR3 spells CAISEASTGQEQFF. DNA of the CDR3: TGTGCCATCAGTGAGGCCTCGACAGGGCAGGAGCAGTTCTTC.